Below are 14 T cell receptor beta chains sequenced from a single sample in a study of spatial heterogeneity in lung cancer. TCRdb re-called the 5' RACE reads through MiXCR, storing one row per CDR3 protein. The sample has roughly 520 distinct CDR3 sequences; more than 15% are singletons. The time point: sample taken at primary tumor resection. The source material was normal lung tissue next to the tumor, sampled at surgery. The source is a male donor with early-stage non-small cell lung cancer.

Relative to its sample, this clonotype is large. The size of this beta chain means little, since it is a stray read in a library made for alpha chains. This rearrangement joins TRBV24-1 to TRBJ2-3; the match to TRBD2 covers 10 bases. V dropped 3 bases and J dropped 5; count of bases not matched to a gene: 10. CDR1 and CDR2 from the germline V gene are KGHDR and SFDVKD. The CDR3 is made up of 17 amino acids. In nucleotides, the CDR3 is TGTGCCACCAGTGATGACGAAGCGGGAGGGCCTGGAGATACGCAGTATTTT. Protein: CATSDDEAGGPGDTQYF.

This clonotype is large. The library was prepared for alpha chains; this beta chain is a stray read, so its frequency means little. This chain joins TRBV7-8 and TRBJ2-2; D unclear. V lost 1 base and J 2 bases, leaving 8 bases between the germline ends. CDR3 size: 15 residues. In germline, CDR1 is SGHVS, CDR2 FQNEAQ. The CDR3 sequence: CASSLVSVNTGELFF. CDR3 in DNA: TGTGCCAGCAGCTTAGTATCCGTTAACACCGGGGAGCTGTTTTTT.

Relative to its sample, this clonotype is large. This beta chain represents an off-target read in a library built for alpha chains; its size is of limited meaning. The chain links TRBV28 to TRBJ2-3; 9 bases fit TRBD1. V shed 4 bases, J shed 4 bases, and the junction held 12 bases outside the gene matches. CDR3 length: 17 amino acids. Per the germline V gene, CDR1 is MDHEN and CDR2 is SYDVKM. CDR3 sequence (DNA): TGTGCCAGCAGTTCGGGACAGGGAGGAGGTAGCGCAGATACGCAGTATTTT. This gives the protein CASSSGQGGGSADTQYF. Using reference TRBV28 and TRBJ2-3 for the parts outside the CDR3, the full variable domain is DVKVTQSSRYLVKRTGEKVFLECVQDMDHENMFWYRQDPGLGLRLIYFSYDVKMKEKGDIPEGYSVSREKKERFSLILESASTNQTSMYLCASSSGQGGGSADTQYFGPGTRLTVL.

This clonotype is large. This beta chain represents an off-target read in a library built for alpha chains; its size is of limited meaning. CDR3 amino acids: CASSLVGGQGNNEQFF. In DNA, the CDR3 is TGTGCCAGCAGCTTAGTAGGGGGACAGGGGAACAATGAGCAGTTCTTC. The V gene is TRBV7-8, the J gene TRBJ2-1, with 10 positions matching TRBD1. Germline CDR1 and CDR2: SGHVS and FQNEAQ. CDR3 size: 16 residues. V shed 1 base and J 5 bases; nucleotides not matched to a gene: 5.

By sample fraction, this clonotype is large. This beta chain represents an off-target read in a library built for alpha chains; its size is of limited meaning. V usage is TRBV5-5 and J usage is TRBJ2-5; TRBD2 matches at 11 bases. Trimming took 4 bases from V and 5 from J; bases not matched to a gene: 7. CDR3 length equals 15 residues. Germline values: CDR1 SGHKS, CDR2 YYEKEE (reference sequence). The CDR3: CASSPGLAAIETQYF. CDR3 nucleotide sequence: TGTGCCAGCAGCCCGGGACTAGCGGCTATCGAGACCCAGTACTTC.

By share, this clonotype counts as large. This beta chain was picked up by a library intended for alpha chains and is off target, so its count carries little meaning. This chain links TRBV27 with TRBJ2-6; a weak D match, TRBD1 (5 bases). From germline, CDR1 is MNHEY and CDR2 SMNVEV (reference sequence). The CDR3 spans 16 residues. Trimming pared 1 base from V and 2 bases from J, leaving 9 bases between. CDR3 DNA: TGTGCCAGCAGTTTATTTTTCAGGGCTGGGGCCAACGTCCTGACTTTC. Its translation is CASSLFFRAGANVLTF.

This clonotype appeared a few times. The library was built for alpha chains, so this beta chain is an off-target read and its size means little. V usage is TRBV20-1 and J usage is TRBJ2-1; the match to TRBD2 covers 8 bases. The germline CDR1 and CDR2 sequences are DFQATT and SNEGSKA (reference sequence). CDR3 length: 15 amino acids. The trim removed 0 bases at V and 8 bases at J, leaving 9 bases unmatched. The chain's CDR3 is CSARDTAGGMDEQFF. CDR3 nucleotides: TGCAGTGCTAGAGATACGGCGGGAGGCATGGATGAGCAGTTCTTC.

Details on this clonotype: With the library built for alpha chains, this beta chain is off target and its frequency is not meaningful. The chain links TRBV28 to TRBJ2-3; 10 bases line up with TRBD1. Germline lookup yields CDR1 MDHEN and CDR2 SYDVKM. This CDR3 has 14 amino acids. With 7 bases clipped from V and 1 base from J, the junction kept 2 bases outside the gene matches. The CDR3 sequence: CASKTGGRTDTQYF. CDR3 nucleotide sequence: TGTGCCAGCAAGACAGGGGGCCGCACAGATACGCAGTATTTT. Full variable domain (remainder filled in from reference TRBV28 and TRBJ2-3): DVKVTQSSRYLVKRTGEKVFLECVQDMDHENMFWYRQDPGLGLRLIYFSYDVKMKEKGDIPEGYSVSREKKERFSLILESASTNQTSMYLCASKTGGRTDTQYFGPGTRLTVL.

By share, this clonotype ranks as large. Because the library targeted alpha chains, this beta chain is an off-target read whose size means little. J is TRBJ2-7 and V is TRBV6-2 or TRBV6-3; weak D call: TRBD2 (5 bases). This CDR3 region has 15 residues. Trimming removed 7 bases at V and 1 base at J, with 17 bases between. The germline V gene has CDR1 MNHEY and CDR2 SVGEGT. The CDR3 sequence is CASIIPLGGSYEQYF. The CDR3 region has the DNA TGTGCCAGCATAATCCCCCTCGGCGGGTCCTACGAGCAGTACTTC.

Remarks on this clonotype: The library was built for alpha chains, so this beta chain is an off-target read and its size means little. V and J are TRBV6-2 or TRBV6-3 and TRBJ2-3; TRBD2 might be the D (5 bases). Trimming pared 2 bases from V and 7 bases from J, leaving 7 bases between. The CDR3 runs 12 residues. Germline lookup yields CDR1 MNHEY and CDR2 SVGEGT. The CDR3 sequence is CASSYGGHTQYF. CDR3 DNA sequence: TGTGCCAGCAGTTACGGAGGTCATACGCAGTATTTT.

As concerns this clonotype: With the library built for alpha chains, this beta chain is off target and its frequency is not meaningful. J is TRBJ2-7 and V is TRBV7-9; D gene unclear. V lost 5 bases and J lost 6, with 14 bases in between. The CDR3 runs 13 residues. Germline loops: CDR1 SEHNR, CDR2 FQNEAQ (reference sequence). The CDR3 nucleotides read TGTGCCAGCAGCCTGGAGACTTGGCCCGAGCAGTACTTC. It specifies CASSLETWPEQYF.

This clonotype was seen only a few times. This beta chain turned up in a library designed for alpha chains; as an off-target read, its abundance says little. CDR3 DNA sequence: TGTGCCAGCAGCTTAGTGGACAGGGGGCAGTCCGAGCAGTACTTC. It translates to CASSLVDRGQSEQYF. The chain has TRBV7-9 and TRBJ2-7; 11 bases are a match to TRBD1. V trimming: 1 base; J trimming: 6 bases; junction bases outside the gene matches: 5. CDR1 is SEHNR and CDR2 is FQNEAQ in the germline V gene (reference sequence). CDR3 length: 15 amino acids.

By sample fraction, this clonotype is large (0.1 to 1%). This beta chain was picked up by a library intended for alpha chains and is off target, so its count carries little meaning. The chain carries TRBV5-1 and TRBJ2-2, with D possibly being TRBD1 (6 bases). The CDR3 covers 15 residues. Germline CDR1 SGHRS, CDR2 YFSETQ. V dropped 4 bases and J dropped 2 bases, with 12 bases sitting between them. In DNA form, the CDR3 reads TGCGCCAGCAGCCAATTGGGACAAAACACCGGGGAGCTGTTTTTT. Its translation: CASSQLGQNTGELFF.

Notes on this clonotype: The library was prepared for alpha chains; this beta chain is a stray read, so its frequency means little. The DNA for the CDR3 is TGTGCCAGCAGCCTCCTCACGACAGGGACCACTGGTGAGCAGTACTTC. Residues: CASSLLTTGTTGEQYF. The V and J genes are TRBV5-4 and TRBJ2-7; 7 bases match TRBD1. Losses at the gene ends were 4 bases for V and 7 bases for J; bases not matched to a gene: 17. The CDR3 is 16 residues long. Germline CDR1 SGHNT, CDR2 YYREEE (reference sequence).